Listed here are 29 T cell receptor beta chains from one sample, sequenced in a study of T cells in Graves' hyperthyroidism and ophthalmopathy. The source material, RNA transcripts, was used to amplify TCR beta CDR3 regions. The TCR CDR3 was amplified in a first-round RT-PCR using the HTBI primer set. TCRdb ran MiXCR on the multiplex PCR reads and lists one entry per CDR3 protein. The sample includes 500,000 to 600,000 distinct CDR3 sequences, 15% to 20% of them seen just once. Sequenced input: blood. These receptors were obtained from a middle-aged man with Graves' ophthalmopathy.

As regards this clonotype: Germline and junction disagree at one end, which may indicate a read error. V usage is TRBV5-1 and J usage is TRBJ2-1, with TRBD2 matching 7 bases. Germline CDR1 is SGHRS and CDR2 is YFSETQ. The CDR3 contains 15 residues. In DNA, the CDR3 is TGCGCCGGCAGCTTGGGGGGGTCCCGCTACAATGAGCAGTTCTTC. As protein: CAGSLGGSRYNEQFF.

The chain is built from TRBV10-3 and TRBJ2-1; the D gene could be TRBD1 or TRBD2 (5 bases each). The length of the CDR3 is 15 residues. CDR1 is ENHRY, CDR2 SYGVKD, per germline. Trimming left V 2 bases short and J 7 bases short, with 15 bases between. The CDR3 sequence: CAISEGKGPPNEQFF. CDR3 DNA: TGTGCCATCAGTGAGGGGAAGGGACCACCGAATGAGCAGTTCTTC.

This chain joins TRBV9 and TRBJ1-1, with TRBD1 identical over 8 bases. This CDR3 has 14 residues. Germline trimming cut 4 bases from V and 0 bases from J; bases unmatched to any gene: 2. Germline CDR1 is SGDLS and CDR2 is YYNGEE. CDR3 DNA sequence: TGTGCCAGCAGCAGACAGGGGTTGAACACTGAAGCTTTCTTT. It specifies CASSRQGLNTEAFF.

V and J are TRBV12-3 or TRBV12-4 and TRBJ2-2, with TRBD1 matching 11 bases. The CDR3 loop spans 13 amino acids. Germline trimming cut 6 bases from V and 7 bases from J; bases unmatched to any gene: 1. CDR3 nucleotides: TGTGCCAGCAGGGGACAGGGGGGCGGGGAGCTGTTTTTT. Amino acids: CASRGQGGGELFF.

In its sample, this clonotype was seen many times. This chain connects TRBV28 to TRBJ2-7; possible D gene TRBD1, 5 bases. Trimming took off 3 bases at V and 6 bases at J, with 9 bases between the two ends. The CDR3 covers 12 residues. CDR1 is MDHEN and CDR2 is SYDVKM in the germline V gene. The chain's CDR3 is CASSFRGTEQYF. CDR3 nucleotides: TGTGCCAGCAGTTTTAGGGGAACCGAGCAGTACTTC. The full variable domain, rest sourced from reference TRBV28 and TRBJ2-7, is DVKVTQSSRYLVKRTGEKVFLECVQDMDHENMFWYRQDPGLGLRLIYFSYDVKMKEKGDIPEGYSVSREKKERFSLILESASTNQTSMYLCASSFRGTEQYFGPGTRLTVT.

This clonotype was seen a few times. The gene calls are TRBV3-1 and TRBJ2-2; D unresolved. There are 14 residues in the CDR3. Germline V gene data show CDR1 as LGHDT and CDR2 as YNNKEL (reference sequence). Trimming took off 3 bases at V and 0 bases at J, with 5 bases between the two ends. The CDR3 DNA reads as TGTGCCAGCAGCCAGAGGACGAACACCGGGGAGCTGTTTTTT. Protein sequence: CASSQRTNTGELFF. The whole variable domain, filled in from reference TRBV3-1 and TRBJ2-2, reads DTAVSQTPKYLVTQMGNDKSIKCEQNLGHDTMYWYKQDSKKFLKIMFSYNNKELIINETVPNRFSPKSPDKAHLNLHINSLELGDSAVYFCASSQRTNTGELFFGEGSRLTVL.

This clonotype has only a few counts. The chain employs TRBV29-1 and TRBJ2-7; TRBD1 aligns across 7 bases. The CDR3 consists of 14 residues. CDR1 is SQVTM and CDR2 is ANQGSEA in the germline V gene. V dropped 2 bases and J dropped 2; count of bases not matched to a gene: 6. The CDR3 bases are TGCAGCGTTGAAAATCAACAGGGGACCTACGAGCAGTACTTC. It specifies CSVENQQGTYEQYF.

The sample holds many counts of this clonotype. This chain uses TRBV20-1 with TRBJ2-3, with 10 bases lining up with TRBD2. The CDR3 sequence is 16 residues long. Germline CDR1 is DFQATT and CDR2 is SNEGSKA (reference sequence). Trimming took 3 bases from V and 2 from J; bases not matched to a gene: 8. DNA of the CDR3: TGCAGTGCTAGTCCCCTAGCGGGGGACCACACAGATACGCAGTATTTT. Translated, it gives CSASPLAGDHTDTQYF.

This clonotype occurred once. The V and J genes are TRBV19 and TRBJ1-5, with D possibly TRBD1 on 6 matching bases. The CDR3 has 16 residues. Germline values: CDR1 LNHDA, CDR2 SQIVND (reference sequence). Between the trimmed V and J ends, which lost 4 bases and 0 bases, there was a span of 13 bases. The CDR3 loop is CASSSRGGLSNQPQHF. The CDR3 DNA sequence: TGTGCCAGTAGTAGCCGGGGGGGCCTTAGCAATCAGCCCCAGCATTTT.

The V call is TRBV4-2, the J call TRBJ1-5; D is unclear. This CDR3 has 13 residues. From germline, CDR1 is LGHNA and CDR2 YNFKEQ. V lost 1 base and J lost 5, with 6 bases in between. Here the CDR3 reads CASSQGLDQPQHF. In nucleotides, the CDR3 is TGTGCCAGCAGCCAAGGATTAGATCAGCCCCAGCATTTT.

V is TRBV6-2 or TRBV6-3 and J is TRBJ2-7; unclear D gene. The V end lost 2 bases, the J end lost 9 bases, and 11 bases lay between the germline ends. The germline gives CDR1 MNHEY, CDR2 SVGEGT. The CDR3 length is 12 residues. CDR3 amino acids: CASSYQPPGQYF. The DNA of the CDR3 is TGTGCCAGCAGTTACCAACCCCCGGGGCAGTACTTC.

This clonotype was detected ten times or more. The chain uses TRBV18 and TRBJ2-7; D unclear. The CDR3 has 14 residues. Per the germline V gene, CDR1 is KGHSH and CDR2 is LQKENI. The V and J ends lost 3 bases and 3 bases respectively, with 12 bases between them. In DNA, the CDR3 is TGTGCCAGCTCACCCCACCGCTCACACTACGAGCAGTACTTC. It encodes CASSPHRSHYEQYF.

The rearrangement links TRBV5-8 to TRBJ2-2, with 7 bases that match TRBD2. The CDR3 extends over 14 amino acids. The germline CDR1 and CDR2 sequences are SGHTS and YDEGEE. V lost 6 bases, J lost 6 bases, and 8 bases stayed unmatched. The CDR3 bases are TGTGCCAGCACCCCTAGGGGAGGGGCCGGGGAGCTGTTTTTT. Encoded protein: CASTPRGGAGELFF.

The genes are TRBV19 and TRBJ2-5; D is tentatively TRBD1 or TRBD2 (5 bases each). The CDR3 consists of 14 residues. The V end lost 3 bases, the J end lost 5 bases, and 13 bases lay between the germline ends. The germline CDR1 and CDR2 sequences are LNHDA and SQIVND (reference sequence). The CDR3 region has the DNA TGTGCCAGTAGTATCGGACCGGGGACCGAGACCCAGTACTTC. It is translated as CASSIGPGTETQYF.

The table lists this clonotype with a few counts. V is TRBV6-1 and J is TRBJ1-4; no firm D call. V shed 5 bases and J shed 5 bases, with 15 bases lying between them. This CDR3 comprises 15 residues. Germline CDR1 reads MNHNS; CDR2 reads SASEGT. CDR3 sequence (DNA): TGTGCCAGCAGTAAAGACCGGAGCCCGAATGAAAAACTGTTTTTT. The encoded protein is CASSKDRSPNEKLFF.

This chain connects TRBV3-1 to TRBJ1-1; D call uncertain. The CDR3 consists of 16 residues. Germline-derived CDR1 and CDR2 are LGHDT and YNNKEL (reference sequence). Trimming removed 6 bases at V and 1 base at J, with 18 bases between. The CDR3 bases are TGTGCCAGCAGTGAAAAACAGCACGGGTGGAACACTGAAGCTTTCTTT. The encoded protein is CASSEKQHGWNTEAFF.

The CDR3 DNA reads as TGCGCCAGCAGCTTGATTGAGGGGGCGCCGGGAGGTATTGCTCCCTACGAGCAGTACTTC. Translation: CASSLIEGAPGGIAPYEQYF. The chain couples TRBV5-1 to TRBJ2-7; D is tentatively TRBD1 or TRBD2 (7 bases each). Germline V gives CDR1 SGHRS, CDR2 YFSETQ. This CDR3 comprises 20 residues. Trimming removed 1 base from V and 2 bases from J, with 28 bases in between.

This clonotype was detected only a few times. The chain couples TRBV4-1 to TRBJ1-2; D not certain. This CDR3 is 14 amino acids long. Germline-derived CDR1 and CDR2 are MGHRA and YSYEKL. V was trimmed by 1 base and J by 4 bases, leaving 10 bases between them. The CDR3 reads CASSQVGQVYGYTF. In nucleotides, the CDR3 is TGCGCCAGCAGCCAAGTTGGGCAGGTCTATGGCTACACCTTC.

J is TRBJ1-6 and V is TRBV19; 7 nucleotides match TRBD1. The CDR3 spans 16 residues. Trimming removed 5 bases from V and 4 bases from J; junction bases left unmatched: 8. CDR1 is LNHDA and CDR2 is SQIVND in the germline V gene (reference sequence). CDR3 region: CASSRDSSIYNSPLHF. The CDR3 DNA reads TGTGCCAGTAGTCGGGACAGCTCGATTTATAATTCACCCCTCCACTTT.

This clonotype was counted a few times. The gene calls are TRBV15 and TRBJ1-3; 7 bases line up with TRBD1. Trimming at V came to 3 bases and at J to 0 bases, leaving 2 bases not matched to a gene. Germline lookup yields CDR1 LNHNV and CDR2 YYDKDF (reference sequence). The CDR3 sequence is 15 residues long. The CDR3 region is CATSRTGSSGNTIYF. The CDR3 DNA reads TGTGCCACCAGCAGGACAGGGTCCTCTGGAAACACCATATATTTT.

This clonotype was seen more than once but under ten times. The chain couples TRBV12-3 or TRBV12-4 to TRBJ2-3; possibly TRBD2 for D (6 bases). The CDR3 contains 16 residues. Between the trimmed V and J ends, which lost 2 bases and 2 bases, there was a span of 14 bases. The CDR3 nucleotides are TGTGCCAGCAGTTTATTAGCGGCGCGGGCCACAGATACGCAGTATTTT. It yields the protein CASSLLAARATDTQYF.

Points on this clonotype: This may come from a read error, since a much larger clone is one base off. V and J are TRBV7-3 and TRBJ2-1; D is undetermined. CDR1 SGHTA and CDR2 FQGTGA come from the germline V gene. Between the trimmed V and J ends, which lost 4 bases and 0 bases, there was a span of 10 bases. The CDR3 is made up of 15 amino acids. CDR3 region: CASSSTDSSYNEQFF. DNA of the CDR3: TGTGCCAGCAGCTCAACGGATAGCTCCTACAATGAGCAGTTCTTC.

This clonotype showed up just a few times. This chain uses TRBV6-1 with TRBJ1-6; 11 nucleotides match TRBD1. Germline CDR1 and CDR2: MNHNS and SASEGT. V shed 5 bases, J shed 1 base, and the junction held 4 bases outside the gene matches. The CDR3 is 17 residues long. The CDR3 spells CASSRGQGESYNSPLHF. CDR3 sequence (DNA): TGTGCCAGCAGTAGGGGACAGGGGGAATCCTATAATTCACCCCTCCACTTT.

This sequence joins TRBV30 and TRBJ2-2; D remains ambiguous. Trimming took 0 bases from V and 0 from J, leaving 5 bases between them. This CDR3 is 14 amino acids long. Germline V gene data show CDR1 as GTSNPN and CDR2 as SVGIG (reference sequence). CDR3: CAWSVTANTGELFF. In nucleotides, the CDR3 is TGTGCCTGGAGTGTAACAGCGAACACCGGGGAGCTGTTTTTT.

This clonotype was counted a few times. The genes are TRBV18 and TRBJ2-5; possible D gene TRBD1, 6 bases. V was pared by 5 bases and J by 1 base, with 14 bases between. The CDR3 sequence is 15 residues long. Germline V lookup: CDR1 KGHSH, CDR2 LQKENI. This chain's CDR3 is CASSTRDILQETQYF. CDR3 coding DNA: TGTGCCAGCTCAACACGGGACATACTCCAAGAGACCCAGTACTTC.

The V and J genes are TRBV28 and TRBJ1-6; D gene unclear. Trimming took 5 bases from V and 8 from J, leaving 16 bases between them. The germline gives CDR1 MDHEN, CDR2 SYDVKM. The CDR3 contains 15 residues. The CDR3 is CASSPQSPRDSPLHF. CDR3 bases: TGTGCCAGCAGTCCCCAGTCACCTCGGGATTCACCCCTCCACTTT.

This clonotype was detected a few times. The chain has TRBV7-9 and TRBJ2-1; TRBD1 aligns across 8 bases. The CDR3 is 14 residues long. With 5 bases clipped from V and 7 bases from J, the junction kept 7 bases outside the gene matches. CDR1 and CDR2 (germline): SEHNR, FQNEAQ (reference sequence). CDR3 bases: TGTGCCAGCAGCCCCGACAGGGGCAAAAATGAGCAGTTCTTC. The encoded protein is CASSPDRGKNEQFF.

This clonotype was recorded a few times. The CDR3 DNA is TGCGCCAGCGGGGGCACCGCAAACACTGAAGCTTTCTTT. This sequence encodes CASGGTANTEAFF. The chain links TRBV5-1 to TRBJ1-1, with TRBD1 as a possible D gene (6 bases). The CDR3 extends over 13 amino acids. Trimming pared 7 bases from V and 2 bases from J, leaving 12 bases between. The germline CDR1 and CDR2 sequences are SGHRS and YFSETQ.

The sample holds many counts of this clonotype. This chain links TRBV20-1 with TRBJ2-7; 7 bases match TRBD1. V gave up 2 bases and J gave up 2 bases; unmatched junction bases: 9. This CDR3 contains 15 residues. Germline CDR1 and CDR2: DFQATT and SNEGSKA (reference sequence). The CDR3 is CSARSNDRVTYEQYF. The CDR3 DNA reads TGCAGTGCTAGATCTAACGACAGGGTTACCTACGAGCAGTACTTC.